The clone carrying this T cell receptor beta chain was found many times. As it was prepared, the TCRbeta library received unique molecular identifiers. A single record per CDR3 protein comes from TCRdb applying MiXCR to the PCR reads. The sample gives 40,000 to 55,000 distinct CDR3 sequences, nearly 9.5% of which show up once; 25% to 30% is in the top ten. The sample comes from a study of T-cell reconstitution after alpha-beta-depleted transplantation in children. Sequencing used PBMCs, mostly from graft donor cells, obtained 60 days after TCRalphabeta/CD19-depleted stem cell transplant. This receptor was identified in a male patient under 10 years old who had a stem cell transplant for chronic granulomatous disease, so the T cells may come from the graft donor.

DNA for the CDR3: TGCGCCAGCAGCTTGGGGGCCTACGAGCAGTACTTC. It is translated as CASSLGAYEQYF. The chain couples TRBV5-1 to TRBJ2-7; D is ambiguous. CDR3 length: 12 residues. Trimming pared 0 bases from V and 2 bases from J, leaving 3 bases between. CDR1 SGHRS and CDR2 YFSETQ come from the germline V gene.